Presented here are 26 T cell receptor beta chains from one specimen sequenced in a study of cytomegalovirus exposure and HLA in healthy donors. PCR was performed using 60 Vbeta and 13 Jbeta primers. Some clones are missing from TCRdb's copy, which holds only in-frame ones; the method was immunoSEQ multiplex PCR. Here the sample spans about 200,000 clones, around 77% being singletons. Sequenced input: PBMCs. These receptors were collected from a woman in her 30s in good health and CMV-seronegative.

This chain uses TRBV10-2 with TRBJ2-3; 8 bases fit TRBD2. CDR1 and CDR2 from the germline V gene are WSHSY and SAAADI. With 5 bases clipped from V and 2 bases from J, the junction kept 6 bases outside the gene matches. There are 15 residues in the CDR3. CDR3 nucleotides: TGCGCCAGCAGTCCACTAGCGGACCTCACAGATACGCAGTATTTT. This encodes CASSPLADLTDTQYF.

This chain uses TRBV7-3 with TRBJ2-3; D gene uncertain. The CDR3 has 15 amino acids. The germline CDR1 and CDR2 sequences are SGHTA and FQGTGA. With 2 bases removed from V and 6 bases from J, the gap between germline ends came to 15 bases. Written as DNA, the CDR3 is TGTGCCAGCAGCTTAGGGCCGCCTTTGACCGATACGCAGTATTTT. It specifies CASSLGPPLTDTQYF.

The chain links TRBV27 to TRBJ1-1; 7 bases agree with TRBD1. Germline trimming cut 5 bases from V and 2 bases from J; bases unmatched to any gene: 8. Germline assignment: CDR1 MNHEY and CDR2 SMNVEV (reference sequence). This CDR3 comprises 15 residues. CDR3 in amino acids: CASSPYGTVNTEAFF. In nucleotides, the CDR3 is TGTGCCAGCAGTCCTTACGGGACAGTAAACACTGAAGCTTTCTTT.

A note on this clone: At the DNA level, this CDR3 is encoded by other sequences in the same sample as well. The V call is TRBV19, the J call TRBJ2-7; 9 nucleotides agree with TRBD1. There are 14 residues in the CDR3. Germline CDR1 is LNHDA and CDR2 is SQIVND (reference sequence). V shed 5 bases and J 5 bases; nucleotides not matched to a gene: 7. The CDR3 loop reads CASSPDRGIHEQYF. The CDR3 nucleotides are TGTGCCAGTAGTCCCGACAGGGGGATTCACGAGCAGTACTTC.

The rearrangement uses TRBV9 and TRBJ2-7; TRBD2 might be the D (5 bases). The CDR3 spans 13 residues. CDR1 is SGDLS, CDR2 YYNGEE, per germline. The V end lost 5 bases, the J end lost 5 bases, and 14 bases lay between the germline ends. The CDR3 nucleotides read TGTGCCAGCAGTAACGAGCTTAGCGACGAGCAGTACTTC. It is translated as CASSNELSDEQYF. Full variable domain (remainder filled in from reference TRBV9 and TRBJ2-7): DSGVTQTPKHLITATGQRVTLRCSPRSGDLSVYWYQQSLDQGLQFLIQYYNGEERAKGNILERFSAQQFPDLHSELNLSSLELGDSALYFCASSNELSDEQYFGPGTRLTVT.

The chain joins TRBV18 to TRBJ1-4, with D hard to call. This CDR3 is 14 amino acids long. Germline CDR1 and CDR2: KGHSH and LQKENI. V shed 3 bases and J shed 6 bases, with 11 bases lying between them. CDR3: CASSPPGWDEKLFF. The CDR3, as DNA: TGTGCCAGCTCACCCCCGGGGTGGGATGAAAAACTGTTTTTT.

The chain employs TRBV5-1 and TRBJ2-7; 9 nucleotides agree with TRBD1. The CDR3 consists of 14 residues. Germline V lookup: CDR1 SGHRS, CDR2 YFSETQ. J gave up 6 bases and V 4 bases, and 8 bases lay outside the gene matches. The CDR3 sequence: CASSPDRGVGEQYF. The DNA for the CDR3 is TGCGCCAGCAGCCCTGACAGGGGGGTAGGCGAGCAGTACTTC.

The rearrangement uses TRBV28 and TRBJ1-5; 7 positions match TRBD1. CDR3 length equals 15 residues. Germline trimming cut 5 bases from V and 4 bases from J; bases unmatched to any gene: 8. The germline CDR1 and CDR2 sequences are MDHEN and SYDVKM. The CDR3 DNA follows: TGTGCCAGCAGTAACCCCCGGGACAGTAATCAGCCCCAGCATTTT. Translating it yields CASSNPRDSNQPQHF.

This chain connects TRBV7-8 to TRBJ1-5; 9 bases fit TRBD1. Losses at the gene ends were 1 base for V and 5 bases for J; bases not matched to a gene: 9. The germline CDR1 and CDR2 sequences are SGHVS and FQNEAQ. This CDR3 contains 17 residues. In DNA form, the CDR3 reads TGTGCCAGCAGCTTAGTCACAGGGGGCCGGAGTGATCAGCCCCAGCATTTT. It translates to CASSLVTGGRSDQPQHF.

The gene calls are TRBV9 and TRBJ2-5; TRBD2 matches 12 bases. The CDR3 extends over 16 amino acids. The germline V gene encodes CDR1 SGDLS and CDR2 YYNGEE. J was trimmed by 5 bases and V by 0 bases; bases with no gene match: 5. This CDR3 is CASSVGLAGGPETQYF. CDR3 DNA sequence: TGTGCCAGCAGCGTAGGTCTAGCGGGGGGGCCTGAGACCCAGTACTTC.

V and J are TRBV10-3 and TRBJ1-2, with D possibly matching TRBD1 (5 bases). This CDR3 region has 16 residues. Between the trimmed V and J ends, which lost 2 bases and 0 bases, there was a span of 13 bases. Germline V lookup: CDR1 ENHRY, CDR2 SYGVKD. The CDR3 reads CAISEGTGASNYGYTF. CDR3 nucleotides: TGTGCCATCAGTGAGGGCACAGGAGCTTCTAACTATGGCTACACCTTC.

Only one count was recorded for this clone. This chain uses TRBV5-1 with TRBJ2-7; 7 bases fit TRBD1. Germline assignment: CDR1 SGHRS and CDR2 YFSETQ. This CDR3 region has 14 residues. V shed 2 bases and J 6 bases; nucleotides not matched to a gene: 8. CDR3 sequence reads: CASSFGQEVGEQYF. The CDR3 coding sequence is TGCGCCAGCAGCTTCGGACAGGAGGTGGGCGAGCAGTACTTC.

V is TRBV28 and J is TRBJ2-1, with D possibly matching TRBD2 (6 bases). The CDR3 has 14 residues. From germline, CDR1 is MDHEN and CDR2 SYDVKM. V lost 8 bases and J lost 6, with 17 bases in between. The CDR3 sequence is CASHRGGSRNEQFF. The CDR3 DNA is TGTGCCAGCCACCGGGGAGGAAGCCGCAATGAGCAGTTCTTC. The full variable domain, its missing parts supplied by reference TRBV28 and TRBJ2-1, is DVKVTQSSRYLVKRTGEKVFLECVQDMDHENMFWYRQDPGLGLRLIYFSYDVKMKEKGDIPEGYSVSREKKERFSLILESASTNQTSMYLCASHRGGSRNEQFFGPGTRLTVL.

The CDR3 coding sequence is TGTGCCAGCAGCAGAAGTAGCGGGGGCCATTATTACTACAATGAGCAGTTCTTC. Encoded protein: CASSRSSGGHYYYNEQFF. The J gene is TRBJ2-1, the V gene TRBV2, with 9 bases lining up with TRBD2. The CDR3 is made up of 18 amino acids. V was pared by 6 bases and J by 3 bases, with 15 bases of the junction left unmatched. Looked up from germline, CDR1 is SNHLY and CDR2 is FYNNEI.

V gene TRBV4-1 combines with J gene TRBJ2-1; TRBD2 agrees at 10 bases. The germline CDR1 and CDR2 sequences are MGHRA and YSYEKL. This CDR3 is 15 amino acids long. Trimming removed 4 bases from V and 4 bases from J; junction bases left unmatched: 4. The chain's CDR3 is CASSLLAGDYNEQFF. CDR3 coding DNA: TGCGCCAGCAGCCTTCTAGCGGGGGATTACAATGAGCAGTTCTTC.

This clone showed up just a few times. CDR3 residues: CASSEGQGFWQPQHF. CDR3 in DNA: TGTGCCAGTAGTGAGGGACAGGGGTTCTGGCAGCCCCAGCATTTT. The V call is TRBV19, the J call TRBJ1-5; TRBD1 matches at 10 bases. The germline V gene encodes CDR1 LNHDA and CDR2 SQIVND (reference sequence). V gave up 5 bases and J gave up 7 bases; unmatched junction bases: 8. There are 15 residues in the CDR3.

The J gene is TRBJ1-1, the V gene TRBV19; maybe TRBD1 (5 bases). V gave up 6 bases and J gave up 4 bases, with 12 bases separating them. This CDR3 region has 13 residues. Germline assignment: CDR1 LNHDA and CDR2 SQIVND (reference sequence). In DNA, the CDR3 is TGTGCCAGTAGAGGGGCCCCTGCCACTGAAGCTTTCTTT. This codes for CASRGAPATEAFF.

The chain uses TRBV13 and TRBJ2-1, with 10 nucleotides matching TRBD1. Germline V gene sequence: CDR1 PRHDT, CDR2 FYEKMQ (reference sequence). The CDR3 has 15 amino acids. V dropped 5 bases and J dropped 4; count of bases not matched to a gene: 5. In DNA form, the CDR3 reads TGTGCCAGCAGCAACCCGGGACAGGGGTACAATGAGCAGTTCTTC. It is translated as CASSNPGQGYNEQFF.

This clone was observed a few times. The genes are TRBV29-1 and TRBJ1-5, with D perhaps TRBD1 (6 bases). Per the germline V gene, CDR1 is SQVTM and CDR2 is ANQGSEA. The CDR3 extends over 13 amino acids. V was clipped by 3 bases and J by 7 bases, with 13 bases between them. The CDR3 nucleotides read TGCAGCGTTGATGCGGGCCAGGGGCAGCCCCAGCATTTT. It translates to CSVDAGQGQPQHF.

This chain connects TRBV5-5 to TRBJ2-7; TRBD2 is a possible D gene (5 bases). V lost 0 bases, J lost 3 bases, and 10 bases lay in between. Germline-derived CDR1 and CDR2 are SGHKS and YYEKEE (reference sequence). The length of the CDR3 is 14 residues. CDR3 protein: CASSLARVFYEQYF. The CDR3 DNA follows: TGTGCCAGCAGCTTGGCGAGGGTTTTCTACGAGCAGTACTTC.

Here the CDR3 DNA reads TGTGCCAGCAGTTACTCGGCAGTACAAAAACTGTTTTTT. Amino acids: CASSYSAVQKLFF. The genes are TRBV6-6 and TRBJ1-4; D is unclear. The CDR3 consists of 13 residues. Germline V gives CDR1 MNHNY, CDR2 SVGAGI (reference sequence). The V and J ends lost 0 bases and 9 bases respectively, with 8 bases between them.

This chain connects TRBV9 to TRBJ2-5, with D possibly TRBD1 on 6 matching bases. Germline loops: CDR1 SGDLS, CDR2 YYNGEE. The CDR3 consists of 14 residues. V lost 1 base and J 0 bases, leaving 7 bases between the germline ends. DNA of the CDR3: TGTGCCAGCAGCGTAACAGGGCACCAAGAGACCCAGTACTTC. Amino acid sequence: CASSVTGHQETQYF.

The CDR3 coding sequence is TGTGCCAGCAGCCGAACTATTCAGGGGAGTGGCTACACCTTC. Its protein product is CASSRTIQGSGYTF. This chain connects TRBV6-5 to TRBJ1-2; TRBD1 is a possible D gene (6 bases). Trimming removed 6 bases from V and 7 bases from J, with 18 bases in between. CDR1 and CDR2 (germline): MNHEY, SVGAGI. The CDR3 length is 14 residues.

In its sample, this clone was seen a few times. The chain joins TRBV2 to TRBJ2-7; TRBD1 aligns across 10 bases. The CDR3 has 14 residues. V lost 6 bases and J lost 3; bases outside the gene matches: 5. Per the germline V gene, CDR1 is SNHLY and CDR2 is FYNNEI. This CDR3 reads CASSRQGADYEQYF. CDR3 sequence (DNA): TGTGCCAGCAGCCGACAGGGGGCGGACTACGAGCAGTACTTC.

The rearrangement joins TRBV14 to TRBJ2-7; 7 bases are shared with TRBD1. This CDR3 is 16 amino acids long. J was trimmed by 2 bases and V by 0 bases; bases with no gene match: 7. Germline V gene data show CDR1 as SGHDN and CDR2 as FVKESK. This CDR3 reads CASSQDRTGVTYEQYF. DNA of the CDR3: TGTGCCAGCAGCCAAGATAGAACAGGGGTTACCTACGAGCAGTACTTC.

This clone was recorded only once. The rearrangement uses TRBV6-1 and TRBJ2-2; D is possibly TRBD1 (5 bases). Germline V lookup: CDR1 MNHNS, CDR2 SASEGT. Trimming took off 4 bases at V and 1 base at J, with 13 bases between the two ends. The CDR3 totals 16 residues. This chain's CDR3 is CASSVLGARNTGELFF. For the CDR3, the DNA is TGTGCCAGCAGTGTATTAGGGGCTAGGAACACCGGGGAGCTGTTTTTT.